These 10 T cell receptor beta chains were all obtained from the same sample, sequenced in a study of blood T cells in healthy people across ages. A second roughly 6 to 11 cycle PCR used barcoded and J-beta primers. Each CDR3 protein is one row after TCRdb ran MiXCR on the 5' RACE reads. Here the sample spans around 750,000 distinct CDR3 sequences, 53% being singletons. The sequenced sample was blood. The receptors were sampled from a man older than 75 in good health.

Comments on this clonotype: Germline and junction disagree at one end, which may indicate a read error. The DNA for the CDR3 is TGTGCCAGCAGTCCCCATGGACAGGTTAACATTGAAGCTTTCTTT. Its translation is CASSPHGQVNIEAFF. The chain combines TRBV27 with TRBJ1-1; 7 bases map to TRBD1. The CDR3 sequence is 15 residues long. Germline CDR1 is MNHEY and CDR2 is SMNVEV (reference sequence).

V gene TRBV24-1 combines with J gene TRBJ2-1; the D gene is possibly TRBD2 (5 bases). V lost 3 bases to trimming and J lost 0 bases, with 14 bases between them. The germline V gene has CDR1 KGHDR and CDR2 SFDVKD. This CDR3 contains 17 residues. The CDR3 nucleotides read TGTGCCACCAGTGATCCCGCGACGGGAAGCTCCTACAATGAGCAGTTCTTC. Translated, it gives CATSDPATGSSYNEQFF.

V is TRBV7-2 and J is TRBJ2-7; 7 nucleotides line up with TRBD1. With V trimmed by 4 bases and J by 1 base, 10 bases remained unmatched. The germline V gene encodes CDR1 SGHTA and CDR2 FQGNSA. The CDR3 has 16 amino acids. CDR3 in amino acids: CASSSGGDSPSYEQYF. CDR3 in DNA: TGTGCCAGCAGCTCCGGTGGGGACAGCCCTTCCTACGAGCAGTACTTC.

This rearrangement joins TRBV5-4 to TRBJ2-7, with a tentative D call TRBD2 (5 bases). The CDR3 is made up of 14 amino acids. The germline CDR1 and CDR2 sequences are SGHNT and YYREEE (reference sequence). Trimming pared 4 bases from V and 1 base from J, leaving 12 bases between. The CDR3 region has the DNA TGTGCCAGCAGCGTGGAGGTAGCTTCCTACGAGCAGTACTTC. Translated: CASSVEVASYEQYF.

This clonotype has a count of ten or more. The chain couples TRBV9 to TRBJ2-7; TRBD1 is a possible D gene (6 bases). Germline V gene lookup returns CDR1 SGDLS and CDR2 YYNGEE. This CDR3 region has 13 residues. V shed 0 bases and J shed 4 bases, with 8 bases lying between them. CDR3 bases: TGTGCCAGCAGCGTAGGGACAGCTTACGAGCAGTACTTC. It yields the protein CASSVGTAYEQYF. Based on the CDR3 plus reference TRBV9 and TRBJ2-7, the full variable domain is DSGVTQTPKHLITATGQRVTLRCSPRSGDLSVYWYQQSLDQGLQFLIQYYNGEERAKGNILERFSAQQFPDLHSELNLSSLELGDSALYFCASSVGTAYEQYFGPGTRLTVT.

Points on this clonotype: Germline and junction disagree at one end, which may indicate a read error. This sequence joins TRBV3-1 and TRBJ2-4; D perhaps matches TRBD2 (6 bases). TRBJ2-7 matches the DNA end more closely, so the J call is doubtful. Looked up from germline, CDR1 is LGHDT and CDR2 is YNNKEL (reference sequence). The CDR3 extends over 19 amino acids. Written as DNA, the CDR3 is TGCGCCAGCAGCCAAGCTCGGCGGGGACCCGAAGCCTTAACCAACGAGCAGTACTTC. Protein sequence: CASSQARRGPEALTNEQYF.

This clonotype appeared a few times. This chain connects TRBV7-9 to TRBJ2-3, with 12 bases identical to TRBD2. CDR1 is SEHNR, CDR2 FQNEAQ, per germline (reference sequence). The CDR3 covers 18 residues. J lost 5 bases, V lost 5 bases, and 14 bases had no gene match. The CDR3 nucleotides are TGTGCCAGCAGCCCACAAGCGGCTAGCGGGAGGGCAAAAGATACGCAGTATTTT. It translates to CASSPQAASGRAKDTQYF.

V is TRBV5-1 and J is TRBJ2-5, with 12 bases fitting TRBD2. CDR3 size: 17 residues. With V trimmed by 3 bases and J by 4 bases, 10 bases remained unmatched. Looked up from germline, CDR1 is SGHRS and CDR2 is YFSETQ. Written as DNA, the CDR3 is TGCGCCAGCAGCTCAGGACTAGCGGGACTTGAGGTAGAGACCCAGTACTTC. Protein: CASSSGLAGLEVETQYF.

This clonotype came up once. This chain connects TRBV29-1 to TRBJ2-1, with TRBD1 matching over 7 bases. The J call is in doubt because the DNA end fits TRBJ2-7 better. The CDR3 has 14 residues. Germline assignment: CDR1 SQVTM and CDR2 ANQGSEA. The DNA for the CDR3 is TGCAGCGTAGTCATACAGGGGAACCGCTACGAGCAGTACTTC. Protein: CSVVIQGNRYEQYF.

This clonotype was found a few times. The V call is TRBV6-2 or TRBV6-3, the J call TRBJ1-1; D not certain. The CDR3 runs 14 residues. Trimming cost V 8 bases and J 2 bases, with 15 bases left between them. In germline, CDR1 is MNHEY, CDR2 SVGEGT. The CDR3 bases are TGTGCCAGCCTAAACCCACCGAGTAACACTGAAGCTTTCTTT. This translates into CASLNPPSNTEAFF.